One sample yielded the 22 T cell receptor beta chains listed below, sequenced in a study of CD8 T cells in Susac syndrome. The RNA, about 0.5 to 1 ug, was put through reverse transcription using random hexamers. TCRdb fed the immunoSEQ multiplex PCR reads into MiXCR, producing one record per CDR3 protein. The sample has under 200,000 distinct CDR3 sequences; 85% to 95% are singletons. What was sequenced was CD4+ T cells from PBMCs. The receptors come from a human donor in good health.

The V and J genes are TRBV23-1 and TRBJ2-7; a weak D match, TRBD1 (5 bases). TRBV23-1 is assigned to the ORF class and has an uncertain function. This CDR3 is 13 amino acids long. V was shortened by 8 bases and J by 3 bases, with 14 bases between the two germline ends. The CDR3 DNA is TGCGCCAGCTCACGGTGGGGCAACTACGAGCAGTACGTC. Translation gives CASSRWGNYEQYV.

The chain recombines TRBV27 with TRBJ2-3, with TRBD1 matching 11 bases. This CDR3 is 16 amino acids long. The V gene's germline CDR1 is MNHEY and CDR2 SMNVEV (reference sequence). The V gene end was trimmed by 6 bases and the J gene end by 3 bases; junction bases not matched to a gene: 8. Here the CDR3 reads CASSDPGTGGTDTQYF. CDR3 DNA sequence: TGTGCCAGCAGCGACCCCGGGACAGGGGGAACAGATACGCAGTATTTT.

CDR3 DNA sequence: TGTGCCAGCCGTCGCTACGTCGAGGGAGGGTCTCTCGGCTACACCTTC. Translated: CASRRYVEGGSLGYTF. The rearrangement links TRBV6-1 to TRBJ1-2, with D unclear. Germline V gene lookup returns CDR1 MNHNS and CDR2 SASEGT. Trimming removed 8 bases from V and 8 bases from J, with 27 bases in between. The CDR3 contains 16 residues.

This rearrangement joins TRBV29-1 to TRBJ2-5; 12 positions agree with TRBD2. The V gene end was trimmed by 7 bases and the J gene end by 2 bases; junction bases not matched to a gene: 2. This CDR3 contains 13 residues. Germline V gene lookup returns CDR1 SQVTM and CDR2 ANQGSEA. The CDR3 DNA reads TGCAGCGCCGGACTAGCGGGGCAAGAGACCCAGTACTTC. This gives the protein CSAGLAGQETQYF.

V usage is TRBV2 and J usage is TRBJ2-7, with 9 bases that match TRBD1. There are 14 residues in the CDR3. CDR1 SNHLY and CDR2 FYNNEI come from the germline V gene. The V segment lost 4 bases and the J segment 4 bases; nucleotides outside the gene matches: 5. The CDR3 DNA sequence: TGTGCCAGCAGTGGGGACAGGGTTTCTTACGAGCAGTACTTC. Translating it yields CASSGDRVSYEQYF.

This chain connects TRBV6-5 to TRBJ2-1; 8 positions match TRBD2. The CDR3 is 15 residues long. The ends lost 5 bases at V and 3 bases at J; junction bases unmatched: 6. CDR1 and CDR2 from the germline V gene are MNHEY and SVGAGI. For the CDR3, the DNA is TGTGCCAGCAGTCCCCGTACTAGCGGCTACAATGAGCAGTTCTTC. Its translation is CASSPRTSGYNEQFF.

The rearrangement links TRBV20-1 to TRBJ2-5; TRBD2 aligns across 10 bases. The V gene's germline CDR1 is DFQATT and CDR2 SNEGSKA (reference sequence). The CDR3 is made up of 14 amino acids. V was clipped by 3 bases and J by 5 bases; unmatched bases: 6. The CDR3: CSASVLAGTETQYF. CDR3 coding DNA: TGCAGTGCTAGTGTACTAGCGGGAACGGAGACCCAGTACTTC.

This rearrangement joins TRBV11-2 to TRBJ2-5; possibly TRBD1 or TRBD2 for D (5 bases each). V was clipped by 5 bases and J by 5 bases, with 9 bases between them. Germline assignment: CDR1 SGHAT and CDR2 FQNNGV. The CDR3 contains 12 residues. CDR3 DNA sequence: TGTGCCAGCAGCCCTGGGGACGAGACCCAGTACTTC. This gives the protein CASSPGDETQYF.

The chain employs TRBV29-1 and TRBJ1-2, with 10 positions matching TRBD1. CDR3 length: 14 amino acids. Germline values: CDR1 SQVTM, CDR2 ANQGSEA. The J segment lost 6 bases and the V segment lost 6 bases, leaving 10 bases of the junction unmatched. This chain's CDR3 is CSVAGTGEVDGYTF. Here the CDR3 DNA reads TGCAGCGTAGCCGGGACAGGGGAAGTAGATGGCTACACCTTC.

The chain carries TRBV5-1 and TRBJ1-1; TRBD1 matches 9 bases. The length of the CDR3 is 13 residues. V was pared by 8 bases and J by 2 bases, with 4 bases of the junction left unmatched. Germline CDR1 is SGHRS and CDR2 is YFSETQ. The CDR3 is CASRTGENTEAFF. The CDR3 DNA reads TGCGCCAGTCGGACAGGGGAAAACACTGAAGCTTTCTTT.

The V call is TRBV20-1, the J call TRBJ1-2; maybe TRBD1 (5 bases). The germline CDR1 and CDR2 sequences are DFQATT and SNEGSKA (reference sequence). The CDR3 runs to 15 residues. Trimming removed 0 bases from V and 3 bases from J, with 14 bases in between. CDR3 sequence (DNA): TGCAGTGCTAGAGAAGGGGAGAGAGATTACTATGGCTACACCTTC. Its protein product is CSAREGERDYYGYTF.

V gene TRBV20-1 combines with J gene TRBJ1-6, with a tentative D call TRBD1 (5 bases). Germline V gives CDR1 DFQATT, CDR2 SNEGSKA (reference sequence). CDR3 size: 17 residues. Trimming took 6 bases from V and 0 from J, leaving 18 bases between them. CDR3 residues: CSAHTHGGNSYNSPLHF. CDR3 DNA sequence: TGCAGTGCCCACACCCATGGGGGAAACTCCTATAATTCACCCCTCCACTTT.

The chain has TRBV12-3 or TRBV12-4 and TRBJ2-5; 12 bases fit TRBD2. The CDR3 has 16 amino acids. The trim removed 7 bases at V and 1 base at J, leaving 7 bases unmatched. CDR3 in amino acids: CASTIGLAGLQETQYF. The DNA for the CDR3 is TGTGCCAGCACTATTGGACTAGCGGGGCTCCAAGAGACCCAGTACTTC.

The chain joins TRBV27 to TRBJ2-6; D is possibly TRBD1 (6 bases). The germline V gene has CDR1 MNHEY and CDR2 SMNVEV (reference sequence). The V and J ends lost 1 base and 0 bases respectively, with 13 bases between them. The length of the CDR3 is 18 residues. The CDR3 DNA is TGTGCCAGCAGTTTATTGGGGACACTGGACTCTGGGGCCAACGTCCTGACTTTC. It codes for CASSLLGTLDSGANVLTF. The complete variable domain, with remaining parts taken from reference TRBV27 and TRBJ2-6, reads EAQVTQNPRYLITVTGKKLTVTCSQNMNHEYMSWYRQDPGLGLRQIYYSMNVEVTDKGDVPEGYKVSRKEKRNFPLILESPSPNQTSLYFCASSLLGTLDSGANVLTFGAGSRLTVL.

The chain is built from TRBV28 and TRBJ2-3; 7 bases map to TRBD1. The trim removed 5 bases at V and 4 bases at J, leaving 6 bases unmatched. This CDR3 is built from 14 residues. Germline-derived CDR1 and CDR2 are MDHEN and SYDVKM. The CDR3 coding sequence is TGTGCCAGCAGTCGCAGAACAGGGGCAGATACGCAGTATTTT. Amino acids: CASSRRTGADTQYF.

The chain employs TRBV29-1 and TRBJ2-5, with 10 bases matching TRBD2. The V gene's germline CDR1 is SQVTM and CDR2 ANQGSEA. The CDR3 consists of 17 residues. V trimming: 2 bases; J trimming: 2 bases; junction bases outside the gene matches: 11. The CDR3 region is CSVEPAGGPEVQETQYF. In nucleotides, the CDR3 is TGCAGCGTTGAACCAGCGGGGGGGCCTGAGGTTCAAGAGACCCAGTACTTC. Using reference TRBV29-1 and TRBJ2-5 for the parts outside the CDR3, the full variable domain is SAVISQKPSRDICQRGTSLTIQCQVDSQVTMMFWYRQQPGQSLTLIATANQGSEATYESGFVIDKFPISRPNLTFSTLTVSNMSPEDSSIYLCSVEPAGGPEVQETQYFGPGTRLLVL.

The CDR3 DNA follows: TGTGCCAGCAAACATCCAGGGTATGGCTACACCTTC. Translated: CASKHPGYGYTF. This chain connects TRBV5-4 to TRBJ1-2, with D maybe TRBD1 (5 bases). CDR1 and CDR2 (germline): SGHNT, YYREEE (reference sequence). CDR3 size: 12 residues. With 6 bases removed from V and 5 bases from J, the gap between germline ends came to 11 bases.

This clonotype was detected once. V and J are TRBV29-1 and TRBJ2-1; D is unresolved. V shed 7 bases and J shed 3 bases, with 10 bases lying between them. The CDR3 consists of 12 residues. Germline V gene data show CDR1 as SQVTM and CDR2 as ANQGSEA. The CDR3, as DNA: TGCAGCGCCGACGGCCTCTACAATGAGCAGTTCTTC. This gives the protein CSADGLYNEQFF.

The CDR3: CASSPYGSSYNEQFF. CDR3 nucleotides: TGTGCCAGCAGCCCCTACGGCAGCTCCTACAATGAGCAGTTCTTC. The V call is TRBV7-3, the J call TRBJ2-1; D is ambiguous. Germline V gene sequence: CDR1 SGHTA, CDR2 FQGTGA. The V end was cut by 5 bases, the J end by 0 bases, with 11 bases between. The CDR3 has 15 amino acids. Looking up the rest from reference TRBV7-3 and TRBJ2-1 gives the full variable domain: GAGVSQTPSNKVTEKGKYVELRCDPISGHTALYWYRQSLGQGPEFLIYFQGTGAADDSGLPNDRFFAVRPEGSVSTLKIQRTERGDSAVYLCASSPYGSSYNEQFFGPGTRLTVL.

This clonotype was observed a single time. This sequence joins TRBV19 and TRBJ2-1; 8 bases line up with TRBD1. The CDR3 sequence is 15 residues long. Trimming removed 6 bases from V and 1 base from J; junction bases left unmatched: 5. Germline lookup yields CDR1 LNHDA and CDR2 SQIVND (reference sequence). The CDR3 region has the DNA TGTGCCAGTAGACGGGACAGGCAATCCTACAATGAGCAGTTCTTC. Translation: CASRRDRQSYNEQFF.

This clonotype was recorded only once. The chain has TRBV3-1 and TRBJ1-1; no firm D call. In germline, CDR1 is LGHDT, CDR2 YNNKEL (reference sequence). Trimming cost V 0 bases and J 1 base, with 9 bases left between them. This CDR3 has 15 residues. The CDR3 DNA is TGTGCCAGCAGCCAAGAAAGAGTCCCGAACACTGAAGCTTTCTTT. Its protein is CASSQERVPNTEAFF.

The V and J genes are TRBV12-3 or TRBV12-4 and TRBJ1-1; D possibly corresponds to TRBD1 (6 bases). Trimming removed 2 bases from V and 7 bases from J, with 20 bases in between. The CDR3 length is 16 residues. CDR3 sequence (DNA): TGTGCCAGCAGTTTACGATCGGGGGCGGGGGCGGATGAAGCTTTCTTT. It is translated as CASSLRSGAGADEAFF.